The 26 T cell receptor beta chains reported below all come from one sample, sequenced in a study of blood T cells in healthy people across ages. Together with a sample-barcoded 5' primer, a J-beta primer mix was included in a second PCR lasting roughly 6 to 12 cycles. Using its own MiXCR run on the 5' RACE reads, TCRdb lists one record per CDR3 protein. Among roughly 1,500,000 distinct CDR3 sequences listed, roughly 32% were seen once. Sequencing was done on a sample of blood. These receptors were collected from a woman younger than 45 in good health.

With respect to this clonotype: A much larger clone is a single base away; this may be a read error. The chain joins TRBV29-1 to TRBJ2-1, with D maybe TRBD1 (6 bases). Trimming pared 3 bases from V and 5 bases from J, leaving 11 bases between. The CDR3 runs to 13 residues. Germline CDR1 is SQVTM and CDR2 is ANQGSEA. CDR3 DNA: TGCAGCGTTGATGTTAGGGGGAACAATGAGCAGTTCTTC. Amino acid sequence: CSVDVRGNNEQFF.

This clonotype was seen a few times. The V call is TRBV6-6, the J call TRBJ2-6; 8 positions agree with TRBD1. Unmatched junction bases numbered 8, after V lost 5 bases and J lost 2 bases. The germline V gene encodes CDR1 MNHNY and CDR2 SVGAGI (reference sequence). The CDR3 totals 17 residues. The CDR3 loop reads CASSPGQGIPGANVLTF. In DNA, the CDR3 is TGTGCCAGCAGTCCCGGACAGGGAATCCCTGGGGCCAACGTCCTGACTTTC.

This clonotype has more than one count but fewer than ten. The J gene is TRBJ2-7, the V gene TRBV20-1; 7 bases are a match to TRBD2. CDR3 length equals 14 residues. Germline V lookup: CDR1 DFQATT, CDR2 SNEGSKA (reference sequence). V lost 3 bases, J lost 3 bases, and 8 bases stayed unmatched. CDR3 DNA sequence: TGCAGTGCTAGGGAGGCGGGAGCTATCTACGAGCAGTACTTC. It specifies CSAREAGAIYEQYF.

The chain uses TRBV2 and TRBJ1-5; perhaps TRBD1 as D (5 bases). V lost 5 bases and J lost 4, with 15 bases in between. This CDR3 spans 15 amino acids. Germline CDR1 and CDR2: SNHLY and FYNNEI. For the CDR3, the DNA is TGTGCCAGCAGTAGACAGACAGCAAAAAATCAGCCCCAGCATTTT. This gives the protein CASSRQTAKNQPQHF.

The rearrangement links TRBV20-1 to TRBJ2-1, with D perhaps matching TRBD2 (6 bases). Between the trimmed V and J ends, which lost 5 bases and 1 base, there was a span of 9 bases. Per germline, CDR1 DFQATT and CDR2 SNEGSKA (reference sequence). CDR3 length: 13 amino acids. The CDR3 spells CSAESGSYNEQFF. In nucleotides, the CDR3 is TGCAGTGCTGAAAGCGGGTCCTACAATGAGCAGTTCTTC.

CDR3 residues: CASSPLGGRLNTEAFF. CDR3 in DNA: TGTGCCAGCAGCCCCCTAGGTGGACGGCTGAACACTGAAGCTTTCTTT. The chain couples TRBV7-6 to TRBJ1-1; D uncertain. The germline CDR1 and CDR2 sequences are SGHVS and FNYEAQ. There are 16 residues in the CDR3. Trimming shortened V by 5 bases and J by 0 bases, and 16 bases separated the two germline ends.

A few counts support this clonotype. The genes are TRBV27 and TRBJ2-1; 7 positions match TRBD2. Trimming cost V 5 bases and J 0 bases; bases outside gene matches: 7. The CDR3 sequence is 16 residues long. Germline CDR1 is MNHEY and CDR2 is SMNVEV (reference sequence). This CDR3 reads CASSAASGSSYNEQFF. DNA for the CDR3: TGTGCCAGCAGTGCCGCTAGCGGCAGCTCCTACAATGAGCAGTTCTTC.

The V gene is TRBV7-6, the J gene TRBJ2-3; D assignment may be TRBD1 or TRBD2 (7 bases each). V was shortened by 5 bases and J by 5 bases, with 23 bases between the two germline ends. In germline, CDR1 is SGHVS, CDR2 FNYEAQ. The CDR3 contains 17 residues. DNA of the CDR3: TGTGCCAGCAGCCCACCAGGAGCAGGGGGGGGCAGAGATACGCAGTATTTT. Translating it yields CASSPPGAGGGRDTQYF.

As to this clonotype: Germline and junction disagree at one end, which may indicate a read error. The chain uses TRBV20-1 and TRBJ2-5; D gene ambiguous. This CDR3 contains 11 residues. Germline lookup yields CDR1 DFQATT and CDR2 SNEGSKA (reference sequence). CDR3 in amino acids: CSPERGETRYF. The CDR3, as DNA: TGCAGCCCCGAGCGAGGCGAGACCCGGTACTTC.

This clonotype was recorded many times. The gene calls are TRBV27 and TRBJ1-2; TRBD1 aligns across 7 bases. After removal of 6 bases from V and 5 bases from J, the junction contained 6 bases not matched to a gene. Germline CDR1 MNHEY, CDR2 SMNVEV (reference sequence). This CDR3 has 13 residues. Written as DNA, the CDR3 is TGTGCCAGCAGCCTGACAGGGCGGTATGGCTACACCTTC. It encodes CASSLTGRYGYTF.

Ten or more counts support this clonotype. The chain carries TRBV6-6 and TRBJ1-2; no firm D call. V lost 2 bases and J 3 bases, leaving 7 bases between the germline ends. This CDR3 is built from 13 residues. The germline gives CDR1 MNHNY, CDR2 SVGAGI (reference sequence). The CDR3 is CASSYERDYGYTF. The CDR3 nucleotides read TGTGCCAGCAGTTACGAGAGAGACTATGGCTACACCTTC.

This clonotype was counted between two and nine times. The rearrangement joins TRBV24-1 to TRBJ2-1; D unresolved. CDR3 length: 13 residues. CDR1 KGHDR and CDR2 SFDVKD come from the germline V gene. V was shortened by 4 bases and J by 5 bases, with 8 bases between the two germline ends. CDR3 region: CATSDTNNNEQFF. In DNA, the CDR3 is TGTGCCACCAGTGACACTAATAACAATGAGCAGTTCTTC.

This sequence joins TRBV5-1 and TRBJ1-2; D not certain. The CDR3 is 14 residues long. Looked up from germline, CDR1 is SGHRS and CDR2 is YFSETQ. The ends were cut back, 5 bases at V and 4 bases at J, with 15 bases in the middle. CDR3: CASSREQLGYGYTF. CDR3 coding DNA: TGCGCCAGCAGTAGGGAGCAATTGGGCTATGGCTACACCTTC.

This clonotype was seen more than once but under ten times. The chain has TRBV11-1 and TRBJ2-3; D ambiguous. Germline CDR1 is SGHAT and CDR2 is FQDESV (reference sequence). The V and J ends lost 5 bases and 1 base respectively, with 13 bases between them. The CDR3 contains 15 residues. CDR3 loop: CASSPDRPGTDTQYF. CDR3 DNA: TGTGCCAGCAGCCCGGACCGGCCTGGCACAGATACGCAGTATTTT.

The chain recombines TRBV3-1 with TRBJ2-1; the match to TRBD2 covers 7 bases. The CDR3 is 17 amino acids. V lost 1 base to trimming and J lost 6 bases; unmatched junction nucleotides: 12. The germline V gene has CDR1 LGHDT and CDR2 YNNKEL (reference sequence). The CDR3 is CASSQGWAGDLGNEQFF. CDR3 in DNA: TGTGCCAGCAGCCAAGGTTGGGCGGGAGACCTCGGCAATGAGCAGTTCTTC.

The chain has TRBV23-1 and TRBJ1-1; the D is unclear. TRBV23-1 is reported as an ORF; its role is uncertain. This CDR3 spans 14 amino acids. Trimming pared 4 bases from V and 2 bases from J, leaving 11 bases between. This CDR3 reads CASSPWCRNTEAFF. CDR3 sequence (DNA): TGCGCCAGCAGTCCGTGGTGCAGAAACACTGAAGCTTTCTTT.

This clonotype was observed a handful of times. The chain is built from TRBV29-1 and TRBJ2-7; a weak D match, TRBD1 (6 bases). The CDR3 totals 11 residues. The V end lost 4 bases, the J end lost 7 bases, and 11 bases lay between the germline ends. The germline V gene has CDR1 SQVTM and CDR2 ANQGSEA. This chain's CDR3 is CSVVRGWEQYF. The CDR3 DNA reads TGCAGCGTTGTTAGGGGGTGGGAGCAGTACTTC.

This clonotype was observed a few times. This chain uses TRBV7-2 with TRBJ2-3; D perhaps matches TRBD1 (5 bases). CDR1 and CDR2 from the germline V gene are SGHTA and FQGNSA. V gave up 2 bases and J gave up 6 bases, with 12 bases separating them. The CDR3 sequence is 14 residues long. CDR3 residues: CASSLRGVLDTQYF. The CDR3 nucleotides are TGTGCCAGCAGCTTAAGGGGCGTTCTGGATACGCAGTATTTT.

This clonotype was seen more than once but under ten times. The chain is built from TRBV5-1 and TRBJ2-2, with a possible D match to TRBD1 (6 bases). The CDR3 is 14 amino acids. V lost 1 base to trimming and J lost 4 bases, with 8 bases between them. CDR1 SGHRS and CDR2 YFSETQ come from the germline V gene. CDR3 region: CASSLTGSTGELFF. The DNA for the CDR3 is TGCGCCAGCAGCTTGACAGGGTCCACCGGGGAGCTGTTTTTT. The full variable domain, its missing parts supplied by reference TRBV5-1 and TRBJ2-2, is KAGVTQTPRYLIKTRGQQVTLSCSPISGHRSVSWYQQTPGQGLQFLFEYFSETQRNKGNFPGRFSGRQFSNSRSEMNVSTLELGDSALYLCASSLTGSTGELFFGEGSRLTVL.

The V gene is TRBV6-5, the J gene TRBJ1-2; D is uncertain. V was pared by 9 bases and J by 7 bases, with 24 bases between. The length of the CDR3 is 15 residues. Germline CDR1 reads MNHEY; CDR2 reads SVGAGI. CDR3 loop: CASGSNPAETSGYTF. The CDR3 DNA sequence: TGTGCCAGTGGGAGCAACCCGGCCGAGACTAGTGGCTACACCTTC.

V is TRBV12-3 or TRBV12-4 and J is TRBJ1-6, with D tentatively TRBD1 (5 bases). Trimming left V 4 bases short and J 10 bases short, with 20 bases between. CDR3 length: 16 amino acids. CDR3: CASSSRDPNSKSPLHF. CDR3 coding DNA: TGTGCCAGCAGTTCCAGGGACCCTAATTCCAAATCACCCCTCCACTTT.

This clonotype was counted a few times. The chain couples TRBV25-1 to TRBJ1-2; 7 bases fit TRBD1. The germline CDR1 and CDR2 sequences are MGHDK and SYGVNS. This CDR3 is built from 12 residues. Losses at the gene ends were 6 bases for V and 8 bases for J; bases not matched to a gene: 6. The CDR3 sequence: CASRSDREGYTF. In nucleotides, the CDR3 is TGTGCCAGCAGATCAGACAGGGAGGGCTACACCTTC.

This clonotype was detected only a few times. The chain recombines TRBV6-1 with TRBJ2-1, with 16 bases aligning to TRBD2. CDR1 and CDR2 from the germline V gene are MNHNS and SASEGT. The V and J ends lost 6 bases and 1 base, in that order; junction bases with no gene match: 6. The CDR3 has 18 amino acids. CDR3 sequence reads: CASSPGLAGGVSYNEQFF. CDR3 nucleotides: TGTGCCAGCAGCCCGGGACTAGCGGGAGGGGTTTCCTACAATGAGCAGTTCTTC.

This clonotype has only one observation. The gene calls are TRBV5-8 and TRBJ1-5; the match to TRBD1 covers 9 bases. V was clipped by 4 bases and J by 1 base; unmatched bases: 12. This CDR3 has 18 residues. The V gene's germline CDR1 is SGHTS and CDR2 YDEGEE. CDR3 sequence (DNA): TGTGCCAGCAGCCCACAGGGGGCGTTAAGTCCCAGCAATCAGCCCCAGCATTTT. Encoded protein: CASSPQGALSPSNQPQHF.

The CDR3 is CASSLGPVPTYEQYF. DNA of the CDR3: TGCGCCAGCAGCTTGGGTCCCGTGCCCACTTACGAGCAGTACTTC. This chain uses TRBV5-1 with TRBJ2-7; unclear D gene. The ends were cut back, 0 bases at V and 4 bases at J, with 14 bases in the middle. CDR3 length: 15 amino acids. Germline-derived CDR1 and CDR2 are SGHRS and YFSETQ.

CDR3 sequence reads: CASSRPGRGSQETQYF. The CDR3 DNA sequence: TGTGCCAGCAGCCGTCCGGGACGGGGGTCCCAAGAGACCCAGTACTTC. This sequence joins TRBV7-9 and TRBJ2-5, with D perhaps TRBD2 (6 bases). The CDR3 totals 16 residues. Germline V gene lookup returns CDR1 SEHNR and CDR2 FQNEAQ (reference sequence). Trimming left V 5 bases short and J 1 base short, with 17 bases between.